These 18 T cell receptor beta chains were sequenced from one sample in a study of Graves' ophthalmopathy and Graves' hyperthyroidism (dated by TCRdb to between 2018 and 2020). The instrument given in TCRdb is Illumina HiSeq 2000. For repertoire sequencing, the TCR beta CDR3 regions were amplified from RNA transcripts. A first-round RT-PCR used HTBI primers with the Qiagen OneStep RT-PCR kit, followed by a second-round multiplex PCR, size selection and purification. The public reads were run again by TCRdb, first through fastp at Q25 and then through MiXCR, and only productive beta chains were kept. Each entry merges the rows of one CDR3 protein and shows their most common DNA and genes. For this sample there are 900,000 to 1,200,000 distinct CDR3 sequences; about two fifths appear just once. The ten most abundant clones make up roughly 11% of the sample. The sequenced material came from peripheral blood or thyroid tissue (not recorded which). Receptor source: an adult man with Graves' hyperthyroidism.

The gene calls are TRBV20-1 and TRBJ1-5; the D gene is possibly TRBD1 (6 bases). This CDR3 spans 17 amino acids. Germline CDR1 is DFQATT and CDR2 is SNEGSKA (reference sequence). V was clipped by 0 bases and J by 2 bases, with 17 bases between them. CDR3 protein: CSARDARQGHGNQPQHF. In DNA form, the CDR3 reads TGCAGTGCTAGAGATGCCCGCCAGGGGCACGGCAATCAGCCCCAGCATTTT.

This clonotype was observed at least ten times. The chain couples TRBV29-1 to TRBJ2-2; D is perhaps TRBD1 or TRBD2 (5 bases each). Germline values: CDR1 SQVTM, CDR2 ANQGSEA. CDR3 length: 15 amino acids. Trimming left V 6 bases short and J 6 bases short, with 20 bases between. The CDR3 protein is CSVRDGVSPSGELFF. The CDR3 coding sequence is TGCAGCGTGAGGGACGGGGTGAGCCCATCCGGGGAGCTGTTTTTT.

This clonotype was counted ten times or more. V gene TRBV10-3 combines with J gene TRBJ2-5; TRBD1 matches 7 bases. V trimming: 6 bases; J trimming: 5 bases; junction bases outside the gene matches: 6. Germline CDR1 ENHRY, CDR2 SYGVKD. The CDR3 extends over 13 amino acids. CDR3: CAISGTDVETQYF. For the CDR3, the DNA is TGTGCCATCAGCGGGACAGACGTGGAGACCCAGTACTTC.

The chain uses TRBV7-9 and TRBJ1-1, with 7 bases identical to TRBD1. J gave up 6 bases and V 5 bases, and 6 bases lay outside the gene matches. Germline CDR1 is SEHNR and CDR2 is FQNEAQ (reference sequence). The CDR3 is 13 amino acids. CDR3 sequence reads: CASSPDRVAEAFF. The CDR3 DNA reads TGTGCCAGCAGCCCAGACAGGGTCGCTGAAGCTTTCTTT.

This clonotype was seen ten or more times. This chain joins TRBV19 and TRBJ1-1, with D possibly matching TRBD1 (5 bases). Trimming pared 4 bases from V and 3 bases from J, leaving 18 bases between. The CDR3 runs to 16 residues. Germline CDR1 reads LNHDA; CDR2 reads SQIVND (reference sequence). Here the CDR3 reads CASSTTAGSVYTEAFF. DNA of the CDR3: TGTGCCAGTAGTACAACCGCAGGGTCAGTGTACACTGAAGCTTTCTTT.

This clonotype has a handful of counts. The chain employs TRBV20-1 and TRBJ2-7, with TRBD2 identical over 11 bases. Germline CDR1 and CDR2: DFQATT and SNEGSKA (reference sequence). With 7 bases clipped from V and 6 bases from J, the junction kept 5 bases outside the gene matches. This CDR3 comprises 12 residues. The CDR3 nucleotides read TGCAGTGGTCAACTAGCGGGGGTCGAGCAGTACTTC. Translation: CSGQLAGVEQYF.

The chain is built from TRBV11-2 and TRBJ2-7, with D maybe TRBD1 (7 bases). Trimming took off 5 bases at V and 3 bases at J, with 17 bases between the two ends. Germline V lookup: CDR1 SGHAT, CDR2 FQNNGV. The CDR3 length is 15 residues. The CDR3 bases are TGTGCCAGCAGCGCAGGGGGGATAAGTTTCTACGAGCAGTACTTC. Translated, it gives CASSAGGISFYEQYF.

This clonotype was seen many times. The chain couples TRBV7-8 to TRBJ2-5; D tentatively reads TRBD1 or TRBD2 (5 bases each). The CDR3 runs to 14 residues. CDR1 SGHVS and CDR2 FQNEAQ come from the germline V gene. The germline V and J ends were trimmed by 4 bases and 2 bases, with 11 bases remaining between them. The CDR3 coding sequence is TGTGCCAGCAGCTCCTTCGGGGCGCAAGAGACCCAGTACTTC. Translation: CASSSFGAQETQYF.

The rearrangement joins TRBV7-9 to TRBJ1-2; D unresolved. The CDR3 has 14 residues. From germline, CDR1 is SEHNR and CDR2 FQNEAQ (reference sequence). Trimming took off 1 base at V and 4 bases at J, with 10 bases between the two ends. The CDR3 sequence is CASSLESRIYGYTF. CDR3 DNA: TGTGCCAGCAGCTTAGAGTCCCGGATCTATGGCTACACCTTC.

The sample holds many counts of this clonotype. This chain links TRBV2 with TRBJ2-7; D tentatively reads TRBD1 or TRBD2 (5 bases each). The V end was cut by 6 bases, the J end by 3 bases, with 12 bases between. Per germline, CDR1 SNHLY and CDR2 FYNNEI. The CDR3 totals 13 residues. CDR3 loop: CASRMGPNYEQYF. In DNA form, the CDR3 reads TGTGCCAGCAGGATGGGACCTAACTACGAGCAGTACTTC.

This clonotype was seen ten or more times. This sequence joins TRBV7-2 and TRBJ1-1, with unresolved D. V dropped 4 bases and J dropped 3 bases, with 6 bases sitting between them. Germline V gene data show CDR1 as SGHTA and CDR2 as FQGNSA. The CDR3 has 12 amino acids. The CDR3 DNA reads TGTGCCAGCAGCTCAAAGTACACTGAAGCTTTCTTT. As protein: CASSSKYTEAFF. Full variable domain (missing parts from reference TRBV7-2 and TRBJ1-1): GAGVSQSPSNKVTEKGKDVELRCDPISGHTALYWYRQSLGQGLEFLIYFQGNSAPDKSGLPSDRFSAERTGGSVSTLTIQRTQQEDSAVYLCASSSKYTEAFFGQGTRLTVV.

This clonotype was observed once. The rearrangement links TRBV5-1 to TRBJ1-6; TRBD1 aligns across 11 bases. CDR1 SGHRS and CDR2 YFSETQ come from the germline V gene. There are 15 residues in the CDR3. The J segment lost 8 bases and the V segment lost 4 bases, leaving 5 bases of the junction unmatched. CDR3 nucleotides: TGCGCCAGCAGCAATCCGGGACAGGGGGATTCACCCCTCCACTTT. Residues: CASSNPGQGDSPLHF.

This clonotype showed up many times. The chain joins TRBV29-1 to TRBJ1-2; 7 nucleotides agree with TRBD1. This CDR3 has 12 amino acids. Trimming removed 3 bases from V and 7 bases from J; junction bases left unmatched: 5. Germline CDR1 SQVTM, CDR2 ANQGSEA. The DNA for the CDR3 is TGCAGCGTTGATTGGACAGGCCTTGGCTACACCTTC. Protein product: CSVDWTGLGYTF.

This clonotype has ten or more counts. The V and J genes are TRBV29-1 and TRBJ2-7; TRBD2 agrees at 13 bases. Germline V CDR1 and CDR2: SQVTM, ANQGSEA. The V segment lost 3 bases and the J segment 0 bases; nucleotides outside the gene matches: 2. The CDR3 consists of 15 residues. CDR3 region: CSVERTSGSSYEQYF. The CDR3 DNA reads TGCAGCGTTGAGAGGACTAGCGGGAGCTCCTACGAGCAGTACTTC.

This clonotype was seen repeatedly, ten times or more. Its ends do not fully match the called genes, so a read error is possible. V is TRBV5-1 and J is TRBJ1-5; D call uncertain. Germline loops: CDR1 SGHRS, CDR2 YFSETQ. The CDR3 contains 14 residues. CDR3 amino acids: CASSLDGSNQPQHF. DNA of the CDR3: TGTGCCAGCAGCTTAGACGGGAGCAATCAGCCCCAGCATTTT.

This clonotype was detected a few times. V usage is TRBV2 and J usage is TRBJ1-3; no reliable D call. The CDR3 is made up of 13 amino acids. Trimming cost V 9 bases and J 2 bases, with 11 bases left between them. CDR1 is SNHLY and CDR2 is FYNNEI in the germline V gene. In DNA, the CDR3 is TGTGCCAGTGGTCAAAGGACTGGAAACACCATATATTTT. It is translated as CASGQRTGNTIYF.

This sequence joins TRBV4-3 and TRBJ1-2; D gene unclear. The CDR3 totals 18 residues. Germline V gives CDR1 LGHNA, CDR2 YSLEER. V gave up 1 base and J gave up 3 bases, with 21 bases separating them. The CDR3 DNA follows: TGCGCCAGCAGCCAAGTACGTAGCCGGGGTGTGATCTACTATGGCTACACCTTC. Protein: CASSQVRSRGVIYYGYTF.

There are many counts of this clonotype. The gene calls are TRBV7-9 and TRBJ1-4, with 9 bases lining up with TRBD1. This CDR3 is 15 amino acids long. The V gene's germline CDR1 is SEHNR and CDR2 FQNEAQ (reference sequence). J was trimmed by 4 bases and V by 5 bases; bases with no gene match: 5. The CDR3 region is CASSPQGALNEKLFF. Here the CDR3 DNA reads TGTGCCAGCAGCCCACAGGGGGCACTTAATGAAAAACTGTTTTTT.